This T cell receptor (beta chain) was sequenced in a study of early T cells in non-severe SARS-CoV-2 infection (dated by TCRdb to about 2021). Broadly, across the study: Because TCR sequencing relied on bulk RNA taken from unsorted whole blood, pairing of alpha and beta chains was not possible.

This clonotype was recorded at least ten times. This clone's antigen is unknown. It has no much larger one-base neighbor in the sample; base qualities were not kept. Here is what the overall study found, with its caveats: VDJdb matching was skewed toward anti-spike CD8 responses and likely underestimated virus-specific expansions, missing private and CD4 specificities.

The library was built by means of 5' RACE. Sequencing instrument: NextSeq 500. The TCR library protocol attached unique molecular identifiers to individual cDNA molecules to correct for sequencing error and PCR bias. Both TCR alpha and beta chains were sequenced, and tight co-correlation was observed between alpha and beta sequence abundances in each sample. In the paper's pipeline: Decombinator V4 was used to perform V gene, J gene and CDR3 annotation of TCR sequences. TCRs were defined as expanded if a significant change between any two time points was detected under a Poisson model with p below 0.0001. TCR abundances were normalised to the total number of TCRs sequenced in each sample and reported as counts per million. A search of VDJdb, accessed on 1 November 2021, was run for TCRs annotated to CMV, EBV and SARS-CoV-2, with TCRs annotated for multiple antigens excluded. Starting from the raw public reads, TCRdb applied fastp trimming at Q25, assembled clones with MiXCR and retained in-frame beta chains. Each record represents a unique CDR3 protein, reported with the most common genes and DNA among its rows. The V and J calls, along with clone size, are taken from TCRdb and not from the paper's own processing. A total of fewer than 70,000 distinct CDR3 sequences appear in this sample, about 4.6% of them only once. The ten largest clones add up to roughly 3.4% of the sample.

The study was a case-control design nested within a healthcare worker cohort in London, UK, with weekly nasopharyngeal swab PCR tests and blood sampling. Healthcare workers were recruited during the week of the UK lockdown, between 23 and 31 March 2020, and followed weekly for up to roughly 16 weeks. This TCR came from an adult who was a healthcare worker with PCR-confirmed SARS-CoV-2 infection or an uninfected control (not recorded which). The donor label of this sample is uncertain. The starting material was whole blood, obtained at baseline.

The DNA sequence is given as TGCAGTGCTAGTAGCGGGGGGGCACCAGATACGCAGTATTTT. The resulting protein is CSASSGGAPDTQYF. The V gene is TRBV20-1 and the J gene is TRBJ2-3; TRBD2 matches 11 bases in the middle. The CDR3 numbers 14 residues from cysteine through phenylalanine. The sequence is cut down to CDR3 DNA, 42 bases in frame from base 1. Trimming takes 3 bases off V and 4 bases off J; junction bases not matched to a gene: 3. According to the germline V gene (reference sequence), CDR1 reads DFQATT and CDR2 reads SNEGSKA.